The rows below give T cell receptor beta chains drawn from one sample of a study of blood T cell repertoires in COVID-19. Here immunoSEQ multiplex PCR was the method, and the copy in TCRdb shows in-frame clones only, minus some. The sample records some 250,000 clones, approximately 82% being singletons. Sample: peripheral blood. The receptor source for this set is a man between 40 and 49 years old with active or convalescent COVID-19. CDR3s include the opening cysteine and the closing phenylalanine or tryptophan. The order of the fields is D gene, V gene, CDR3 length, clone size, J gene, CDR3 DNA, CDR3 protein. The D gene is left open where the match is weak. Some rows mark clone size as missing; the rest say once, few, many or name a class of expanded clone.

TRBD1	TRBV19	15	.	TRBJ1-2	TGTGCCAGTACAAGACAGGGCGAGTCAAACTATGGCTACACCTTC	CASTRQGESNYGYTF
TRBD2	TRBV6-2/TRBV6-3	15	.	TRBJ2-3	TGTGCCAGCAGTCCCACTAGCGGGAGCACAGATACGCAGTATTTT	CASSPTSGSTDTQYF
.	TRBV24-1	11	.	TRBJ2-7	TGTGCCACCAGTGATCGAGACGAGCAGTACTTC	CATSDRDEQYF
TRBD2	TRBV19	16	.	TRBJ2-3	TGTGCCACCGTCCCGACCCTAGCGGGAAACACAGATACGCAGTATTTT	CATVPTLAGNTDTQYF
TRBD1	TRBV4-1	16	.	TRBJ1-2	TGCGCCAGCAGCCAACCTAGGACAGGGGGAAACTATGGCTACACCTTC	CASSQPRTGGNYGYTF
.	TRBV6-5	16	.	TRBJ1-1	TGTGCCAGCAGTTACTCCCGGACAGCAGTTAGCGCTGAAGCTTTCTTT	CASSYSRTAVSAEAFF
.	TRBV27	12	.	TRBJ2-5	TGTGCCAGCAGACGATTCGGGGAGACCCAGTACTTC	CASRRFGETQYF
TRBD2	TRBV29-1	17	.	TRBJ2-3	TGCAGCGCCCAAAGGACTAGCGGGAGCTGGAGCACAGATACGCAGTATTTT	CSAQRTSGSWSTDTQYF
TRBD2	TRBV19	14	once	TRBJ2-7	TGTGCCAGTAGCGCCGGGACTAGCTCCTACGAGCAGTACTTC	CASSAGTSSYEQYF
.	TRBV7-6	15	.	TRBJ1-1	TGTGCCAGCAGCCCCCGCGGGTCGGAGAACACTGAAGCTTTCTTT	CASSPRGSENTEAFF
TRBD1	TRBV11-3	15	.	TRBJ2-3	TGTGCCAGCAGCTTTCAGGGGGTCAGCACAGATACGCAGTATTTT	CASSFQGVSTDTQYF
TRBD1	TRBV9	15	.	TRBJ1-1	TGTGCCAGCAGCGCTACAGGGGGAGTGAACACTGAAGCTTTCTTT	CASSATGGVNTEAFF
.	TRBV30	15	few	TRBJ1-1	TGTGCCTGGAGTCTTGGGCTGCAGACGAACACTGAAGCTTTCTTT	CAWSLGLQTNTEAFF
TRBD2	TRBV30	16	.	TRBJ2-1	TGTGCCTGGCTGCCAGGGGCAGGACTAGCGGGAGGTGAGCAGTTCTTC	CAWLPGAGLAGGEQFF
TRBD1	TRBV19	15	.	TRBJ2-3	TGTGCCAGTAGTACAACCTGGACAGGGGGCGCGGCGCAGTATTTT	CASSTTWTGGAAQYF
.	TRBV6-4	16	.	TRBJ1-4	TGTGCCAGCAGTCCGGGGACAACCCGAGCTAATGAAAAACTGTTTTTT	CASSPGTTRANEKLFF
TRBD1	TRBV9	14	.	TRBJ2-5	TGTGCCAGCAGCGCAACAGGGGGCGCCGGGACCCAGTACTTC	CASSATGGAGTQYF
.	TRBV24-1	15	.	TRBJ2-5	TGTGCCACCAGTGATTTTGCTACAGGGAAAGAGACCCAGTACTTC	CATSDFATGKETQYF
.	TRBV19	16	.	TRBJ1-3	TGTGCCACCTCACTAGCGTCCTTATCGGTAGGAAACACCATATATTTT	CATSLASLSVGNTIYF
.	TRBV3-1/TRBV3-2	14	.	TRBJ1-4	TGTGCCAGCACGCCGGGACATAGAGGCGAAAAACTGTTTTTT	CASTPGHRGEKLFF
TRBD1	TRBV4-3	15	.	TRBJ2-1	TGCGCCAGCAGCCTACGGGACAGGGGGCAAAATGAGCAGTTCTTC	CASSLRDRGQNEQFF
TRBD2	TRBV7-9	16	.	TRBJ2-3	TGTGCCAGCAGCTCCTTAGCGGGGGGGCGTGCAGATACGCAGTATTTT	CASSSLAGGRADTQYF
.	TRBV25-1	14	.	TRBJ1-2	TGTGCCAGCAGTCCGCCGGGAGCAGGATATGGCTACACCTTC	CASSPPGAGYGYTF
.	TRBV19	12	.	TRBJ1-1	TGTGCCAGTAGTTACAGAAACACTGAAGCTTTCTTT	CASSYRNTEAFF
TRBD1	TRBV24-1	14	.	TRBJ1-6	TGTGCCACCAGTTCCGGGACAGGGGAATCACCCCTCCACTTT	CATSSGTGESPLHF
TRBD1	TRBV20-1	11	.	TRBJ1-2	TGCAGTGCAGAAGACAGGGGTGGCTACACCTTC	CSAEDRGGYTF
.	TRBV24-1	13	.	TRBJ1-2	TGTGCCACCAGCCCGCGGGGAAGCTTTGGCTACACCTTC	CATSPRGSFGYTF
TRBD1	TRBV6-2/TRBV6-3	18	.	TRBJ2-4	TGTGCCAGCAGTCCCGGACAGGGGGTTCCATTAGCCAAAAACATTCAGTACTTC	CASSPGQGVPLAKNIQYF
.	TRBV19	12	.	TRBJ2-7	TGTGCCAGTAGCGGCGGGGACTACGAGCAGTACTTC	CASSGGDYEQYF
TRBD1	TRBV29-1	15	.	TRBJ1-1	TGCAGCGTCGCCCGGGACAGGGGATATAACACTGAAGCTTTCTTT	CSVARDRGYNTEAFF
.	TRBV12-3/TRBV12-4	12	few	TRBJ2-7	TGTGCCAGCAGTTACAGAGATTACGAGCAGTACTTC	CASSYRDYEQYF
.	TRBV2	14	.	TRBJ2-7	TGTGCCAGCAGTGGAACAGGTATTCCCTACGAGCAGTACTTC	CASSGTGIPYEQYF
.	TRBV24-1	15	.	TRBJ2-7	TGTGCCACCAGTGATGGGGGGACTTTCCCAGAGGAGCAGTACTTC	CATSDGGTFPEEQYF
.	TRBV24-1	15	.	TRBJ2-1	TGTGCCACCAGTGATCTGGCTTCTGATTACAATGAGCAGTTCTTC	CATSDLASDYNEQFF
.	TRBV30	11	.	TRBJ1-4	TGTGCCTGGAGTGTCTATGAAAAACTGTTTTTT	CAWSVYEKLFF
.	TRBV7-2	15	.	TRBJ2-1	TGTGCCAGCAGCTCGACTACCTCGGGGGTCTATGAGCAGTTCTTC	CASSSTTSGVYEQFF
TRBD1	TRBV30	15	.	TRBJ1-1	TGTGCCTGGAGTACGCGCACAGGGGTGTATACTGAAGCTTTCTTT	CAWSTRTGVYTEAFF
TRBD2	TRBV19	16	.	TRBJ2-2	TGTGCCAGTAGTATAACTAGCGGGACGAACACCGGGGAGCTGTTTTTT	CASSITSGTNTGELFF
.	TRBV28	11	.	TRBJ2-7	TGTGCCAGCGGACTAACCTACGAGCAGTACTTC	CASGLTYEQYF